The TCR beta chain under discussion was sequenced for a study of CD8+CD57+ T cells in acquired aplastic anemia. There are many counts of this clonotype. CDR1 is KGHDR, CDR2 SFDVKD, per germline. The CDR3 consists of 14 residues. V was clipped by 5 bases and J by 0 bases, with 4 bases between them. Genomic DNA served as template for TCR beta VDJ and CDR3 profiling. Using its own MiXCR run on the reads, TCRdb lists one record per CDR3 protein. The sample records about 160,000 distinct CDR3 sequences, roughly 48% being singletons. The patients chosen for sequencing had shown expansion of CD8+CD57+ cells (detected by flow cytometry).

The receptor was derived from a human donor with aplastic anemia. The sequenced material came from sorted CD4+, CD8+, or CD8+CD57+ T cells (not recorded which) from PBMCs. The chain is built from TRBV24-1 and TRBJ2-6, with no clear D. The DNA of the CDR3 is TGTGCCACCAGTGCACCCTCTGGGGCCAACGTCCTGACTTTC. This sequence encodes CATSAPSGANVLTF.